What follows are 31 T cell receptor beta chains derived from one specimen sequenced in a study of cytomegalovirus exposure and HLA in healthy donors. 60 Vbeta and 13 Jbeta primers were used in PCR. Only in-frame clones appear in the TCRdb table, and some are missing; sequencing was by immunoSEQ multiplex PCR. The sample shows about 150,000 clones, approximately 81% of them seen only once. The sample was PBMCs. The receptors stem from a boy under 10 years old in good health and CMV-seronegative.

V is TRBV6-1 and J is TRBJ1-5, with D unclear. The CDR3 contains 15 residues. CDR1 is MNHNS and CDR2 is SASEGT in the germline V gene. V was trimmed by 8 bases and J by 2 bases, leaving 16 bases between them. CDR3 loop: CASSQSQQGNQPQHF. Written as DNA, the CDR3 is TGTGCCAGCTCTCAAAGCCAGCAGGGCAATCAGCCCCAGCATTTT.

The CDR3 reads CASSLRAGSYEQYF. DNA of the CDR3: TGCGCCAGCAGCTTGCGGGCGGGATCATACGAGCAGTACTTC. V gene TRBV5-1 combines with J gene TRBJ2-7; maybe TRBD2 (6 bases). CDR1 SGHRS and CDR2 YFSETQ come from the germline V gene. V lost 1 base, J lost 4 bases, and 12 bases lay in between. The CDR3 runs 14 residues.

The genes are TRBV6-6 and TRBJ1-5; 10 bases match TRBD1. CDR1 is MNHNY, CDR2 SVGAGI, per germline (reference sequence). The J segment lost 9 bases and the V segment lost 2 bases, leaving 7 bases of the junction unmatched. There are 15 residues in the CDR3. In DNA form, the CDR3 reads TGTGCCAGCAGTTACCCGGGACAGGGGTTTCCGCCCCAGCATTTT. It translates to CASSYPGQGFPPQHF.

The gene calls are TRBV28 and TRBJ1-5, with a weak D call TRBD1 (6 bases). The CDR3 contains 14 residues. CDR1 MDHEN and CDR2 SYDVKM come from the germline V gene. The ends were cut back, 5 bases at V and 1 base at J, with 9 bases in the middle. This CDR3 reads CASSPTGSNQPQHF. The CDR3 DNA sequence: TGTGCCAGCAGTCCAACAGGGAGCAATCAGCCCCAGCATTTT.

This clone was picked up one time. The chain carries TRBV13 and TRBJ1-3, with D unresolved. This CDR3 region has 15 residues. Germline loops: CDR1 PRHDT, CDR2 FYEKMQ (reference sequence). Trimming cost V 5 bases and J 1 base, with 12 bases left between them. CDR3: CASSRASTSGNTIYF. DNA for the CDR3: TGTGCCAGCAGCCGAGCGTCCACTTCTGGAAACACCATATATTTT.

The J gene is TRBJ2-2, the V gene TRBV6-6; 8 bases are shared with TRBD1. The CDR3 is 16 residues long. Germline V gene data show CDR1 as MNHNY and CDR2 as SVGAGI (reference sequence). V shed 0 bases, J shed 5 bases, and the junction held 5 bases outside the gene matches. CDR3 in amino acids: CASSYSVTGGTGELFF. CDR3 DNA sequence: TGTGCCAGCAGTTACTCGGTTACAGGGGGAACCGGGGAGCTGTTTTTT.

This clone is a singleton in its sample. The V gene is TRBV5-6, the J gene TRBJ2-7; D is unclear. There are 15 residues in the CDR3. Germline CDR1 SGHDT, CDR2 YYEEEE. The ends were cut back, 1 base at V and 0 bases at J, with 11 bases in the middle. The CDR3 DNA is TGTGCCAGCAGCTTGCGAGAGGCCAGCTCCTACGAGCAGTACTTC. Translating it yields CASSLREASSYEQYF.

V usage is TRBV2 and J usage is TRBJ2-7, with D perhaps matching TRBD2 (6 bases). The CDR3 totals 16 residues. V was cut by 5 bases and J by 3 bases, with 20 bases left in between. Germline CDR1 reads SNHLY; CDR2 reads FYNNEI. The chain's CDR3 is CASSPAGLPRVYEQYV. CDR3 DNA: TGTGCCAGCAGTCCTGCCGGACTACCGAGGGTCTACGAGCAGTACGTC.

In DNA, the CDR3 is TGTGCCAGTAGTCCTGGACAGGGGTGGTCCACCGGGGAGCTGTTTTTT. It specifies CASSPGQGWSTGELFF. This chain uses TRBV19 with TRBJ2-2; 9 nucleotides line up with TRBD1. V dropped 5 bases and J dropped 4; count of bases not matched to a gene: 8. Per germline, CDR1 LNHDA and CDR2 SQIVND (reference sequence). The CDR3 extends over 16 amino acids.

The CDR3, as DNA: TGTGCCAGTAGTATAGAAAGAGGGGAGACCCAGTACTTC. Translating gives CASSIERGETQYF. The chain recombines TRBV19 with TRBJ2-5; tentatively, D is TRBD2 (5 bases). CDR3 length: 13 amino acids. V shed 0 bases and J shed 5 bases, with 7 bases lying between them. CDR1 and CDR2 from the germline V gene are LNHDA and SQIVND (reference sequence).

This clone occurred once. V is TRBV6-6 and J is TRBJ1-2; D is perhaps TRBD1 (6 bases). CDR3 length equals 15 residues. V shed 1 base and J shed 4 bases, with 13 bases lying between them. Germline V gene sequence: CDR1 MNHNY, CDR2 SVGAGI (reference sequence). The CDR3 region is CASSYLRDTLYGYTF. The CDR3 DNA reads as TGTGCCAGCAGTTACTTAAGGGACACCCTCTATGGCTACACCTTC.

The rearrangement joins TRBV5-1 to TRBJ2-5; tentatively, D is TRBD2 (6 bases). The DNA end favors TRBJ2-7, so the J call may be wrong. CDR1 is SGHRS and CDR2 is YFSETQ in the germline V gene. CDR3 size: 13 residues. The chain's CDR3 is CASSLIQGGEQYF. The CDR3 DNA follows: TGCGCCAGCAGCTTGATCCAGGGAGGCGAGCAGTACTTC.

This clone has only a few counts. V gene TRBV13 combines with J gene TRBJ1-2; no clear D. Trimming left V 4 bases short and J 4 bases short, with 13 bases between. Germline assignment: CDR1 PRHDT and CDR2 FYEKMQ (reference sequence). CDR3 length equals 14 residues. The CDR3 spells CASSCGLSPYGYTF. CDR3 DNA: TGTGCCAGCAGCTGCGGACTCAGTCCCTATGGCTACACCTTC.

The chain recombines TRBV5-1 with TRBJ2-5, with 8 positions matching TRBD1. CDR3 length: 14 residues. Germline-derived CDR1 and CDR2 are SGHRS and YFSETQ. J lost 5 bases, V lost 2 bases, and 5 bases had no gene match. The CDR3: CASSFQGAQETQYF. The DNA of the CDR3 is TGCGCCAGCAGCTTCCAGGGGGCGCAGGAGACCCAGTACTTC.

V usage is TRBV6-6 and J usage is TRBJ1-5; 7 bases are shared with TRBD1. The CDR3 spans 16 residues. Unmatched junction bases numbered 11, after V lost 4 bases and J lost 5 bases. Germline loops: CDR1 MNHNY, CDR2 SVGAGI (reference sequence). The DNA for the CDR3 is TGTGCCAGCAGTTTAGTACAGGGGTTAAAGGATCAGCCCCAGCATTTT. This translates into CASSLVQGLKDQPQHF.

The chain employs TRBV6-1 and TRBJ2-2; no clear D gene. Germline loops: CDR1 MNHNS, CDR2 SASEGT. V dropped 11 bases and J dropped 1 base, with 8 bases sitting between them. The CDR3 covers 12 residues. The CDR3 DNA reads as TGTGCCGCAGGAAGGAACACCGGGGAGCTGTTTTTT. This encodes CAAGRNTGELFF.

This CDR3 is CASGQGLVGYTF. The CDR3 coding sequence is TGTGCCAGCGGACAGGGTCTGGTTGGCTACACCTTC. The chain joins TRBV27 to TRBJ1-2; 8 nucleotides align to TRBD1. Germline trimming cut 8 bases from V and 7 bases from J; bases unmatched to any gene: 6. The germline V gene encodes CDR1 MNHEY and CDR2 SMNVEV (reference sequence). CDR3 length: 12 amino acids.

This chain uses TRBV30 with TRBJ2-7, with D possibly TRBD1 on 6 matching bases. Germline V gene sequence: CDR1 GTSNPN, CDR2 SVGIG (reference sequence). V was clipped by 3 bases and J by 3 bases, with 12 bases between them. The CDR3 runs 13 residues. DNA for the CDR3: TGTGCCTGGAGCAGCAAACAGGGCTACGAGCAGTACGTC. It codes for CAWSSKQGYEQYV.

The J gene is TRBJ2-5, the V gene TRBV5-4, with TRBD2 identical over 7 bases. The trim removed 4 bases at V and 4 bases at J, leaving 10 bases unmatched. CDR1 and CDR2 (germline): SGHNT, YYREEE (reference sequence). CDR3 size: 15 residues. The CDR3 region is CASSRSRGEGETQYF. The CDR3 DNA reads as TGTGCCAGCAGCAGGTCCCGGGGGGAAGGAGAGACCCAGTACTTC.

The CDR3 nucleotides are TGTGCCAGCAGTGGAGGGAATTTCTACGAGCAGTACTTC. Residues: CASSGGNFYEQYF. The chain has TRBV25-1 and TRBJ2-7, with D perhaps matching TRBD2 (5 bases). The CDR3 extends over 13 amino acids. Per germline, CDR1 MGHDK and CDR2 SYGVNS. V was shortened by 4 bases and J by 3 bases, with 10 bases between the two germline ends.

The chain is built from TRBV12-2 and TRBJ2-2; the table calls TRBD1, which could not be checked here. TRBV12-2 is a pseudogene locus. There are 20 residues in the CDR3. The chain's CDR3 is CASRSPKAGQGPANTGELFF. CDR3 in DNA: TGTGCAAGTCGCTCGCCAAAAGCGGGACAGGGGCCCGCTAACACCGGGGAGCTGTTTTTT.

V gene TRBV19 combines with J gene TRBJ1-2; 10 nucleotides agree with TRBD1. V was clipped by 7 bases and J by 2 bases; unmatched bases: 1. The length of the CDR3 is 13 residues. Germline V CDR1 and CDR2: LNHDA, SQIVND (reference sequence). This CDR3 is CASTTGGNYGYTF. The CDR3 DNA reads TGTGCCAGTACGACAGGGGGCAACTATGGCTACACCTTC.

The rearrangement links TRBV29-1 to TRBJ1-4; no reliable D call. CDR1 is SQVTM, CDR2 ANQGSEA, per germline. The CDR3 is 17 residues long. V was shortened by 0 bases and J by 8 bases, with 22 bases between the two germline ends. The CDR3 nucleotides read TGCAGCGTTGAAGATCTGGAGGAGGGAGGGATAGGAGAAAAACTGTTTTTT. It codes for CSVEDLEEGGIGEKLFF.

The rearrangement uses TRBV18 and TRBJ2-1, with 9 nucleotides matching TRBD2. Trimming took 3 bases from V and 4 from J; bases not matched to a gene: 4. Germline CDR1 KGHSH, CDR2 LQKENI. CDR3 size: 15 residues. The CDR3 loop reads CASSPTSGSYNEQFF. The CDR3 DNA follows: TGTGCCAGCTCACCCACTAGCGGGTCGTACAATGAGCAGTTCTTC. Full variable domain (rest looked up from reference TRBV18 and TRBJ2-1): NAGVMQNPRHLVRRRGQEARLRCSPMKGHSHVYWYRQLPEEGLKFMVYLQKENIIDESGMPKERFSAEFPKEGPSILRIQQVVRGDSAAYFCASSPTSGSYNEQFFGPGTRLTVL.

The chain uses TRBV5-6 and TRBJ2-1; 9 positions agree with TRBD1. V was clipped by 4 bases and J by 2 bases; unmatched bases: 13. CDR3 length equals 18 residues. From germline, CDR1 is SGHDT and CDR2 YYEEEE. The CDR3 DNA reads TGTGCCAGCAGCCAGGCAAGAGGGACAGGGACTCCCTACAATGAGCAGTTCTTC. Encoded protein: CASSQARGTGTPYNEQFF.

About this clone itself: The junction shows a germline mismatch at one end, possibly a read error. At the DNA level, this CDR3 is encoded by other sequences in the same sample as well. V usage is TRBV7-6 and J usage is TRBJ1-3, with D possibly matching TRBD1 (5 bases). From germline, CDR1 is SGHVS and CDR2 FNYEAQ. The CDR3 spans 16 residues. The CDR3 region has the DNA TGTGCCAGCAGCTTAGGGAGGGGAACCTCTGGAAACACCATATACTTT. Encoded protein: CASSLGRGTSGNTIYF.

The chain is built from TRBV11-3 and TRBJ2-3; the D gene is possibly TRBD2 (5 bases). The CDR3 covers 14 residues. The germline CDR1 and CDR2 sequences are SGHNT and YENEEA. V lost 1 base to trimming and J lost 1 base, with 6 bases between them. This CDR3 reads CASSLGRGTDTQYF. CDR3 DNA: TGTGCCAGCAGCTTAGGGCGGGGCACAGATACGCAGTATTTT.

V usage is TRBV2 and J usage is TRBJ1-3; the match to TRBD1 covers 10 bases. CDR3 size: 17 residues. J lost 3 bases, V lost 3 bases, and 8 bases had no gene match. Germline lookup yields CDR1 SNHLY and CDR2 FYNNEI. In DNA, the CDR3 is TGTGCCAGCAGTGAGGGACAGGGGTGGCGCGGTGGAAACACCATATATTTT. Amino acid sequence: CASSEGQGWRGGNTIYF.

This clone has only one observation. The chain recombines TRBV5-5 with TRBJ1-5; D remains ambiguous. The V gene lost 4 bases and the J gene lost 4 bases, with 15 bases spanning the gap. Per germline, CDR1 SGHKS and CDR2 YYEKEE (reference sequence). CDR3 length: 15 amino acids. The DNA for the CDR3 is TGTGCCAGCAGCATCCGTGTGGGAGGAAATCAGCCCCAGCATTTT. It specifies CASSIRVGGNQPQHF.

This clone was recorded a few times. The V gene is TRBV10-3, the J gene TRBJ2-5; TRBD2 aligns across 9 bases. The end of the DNA aligns better with TRBJ2-7, so the J call may be wrong. Germline CDR1 is ENHRY and CDR2 is SYGVKD. The CDR3 consists of 15 residues. CDR3 in amino acids: CAIIWKREDSYEQYF. The CDR3 nucleotides are TGTGCCATCATTTGGAAGCGGGAGGACTCCTACGAGCAGTACTTC.

The rearrangement links TRBV7-6 to TRBJ2-1; tentative D call: TRBD1 (6 bases). Trimming took off 5 bases at V and 0 bases at J, with 11 bases between the two ends. Germline V lookup: CDR1 SGHVS, CDR2 FNYEAQ. The CDR3 runs to 15 residues. The CDR3 region has the DNA TGTGCCAGCAGCCGCACAGGGAACTCCTACAATGAGCAGTTCTTC. Its protein product is CASSRTGNSYNEQFF. The whole variable domain, remainder taken from reference TRBV7-6 and TRBJ2-1, is GAGVSQSPRYKVTKRGQDVALRCDPISGHVSLYWYRQALGQGPEFLTYFNYEAQQDKSGLPNDRFSAERPEGSISTLTIQRTEQRDSAMYRCASSRTGNSYNEQFFGPGTRLTVL.